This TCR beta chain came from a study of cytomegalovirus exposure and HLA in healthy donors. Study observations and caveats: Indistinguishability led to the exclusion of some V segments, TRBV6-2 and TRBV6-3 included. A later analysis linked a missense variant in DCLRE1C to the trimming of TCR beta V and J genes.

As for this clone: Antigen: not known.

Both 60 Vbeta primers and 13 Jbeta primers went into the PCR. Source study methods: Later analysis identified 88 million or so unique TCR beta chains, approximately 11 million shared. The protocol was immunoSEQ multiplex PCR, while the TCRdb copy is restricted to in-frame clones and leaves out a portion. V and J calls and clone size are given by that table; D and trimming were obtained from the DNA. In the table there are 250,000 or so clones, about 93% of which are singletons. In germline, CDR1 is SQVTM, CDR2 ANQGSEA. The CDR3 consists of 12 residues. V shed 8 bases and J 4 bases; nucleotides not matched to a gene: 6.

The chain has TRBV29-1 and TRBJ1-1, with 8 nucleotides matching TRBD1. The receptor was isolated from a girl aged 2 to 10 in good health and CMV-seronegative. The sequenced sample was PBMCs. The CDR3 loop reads CSSGTGFTEAFF. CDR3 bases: TGCAGCTCAGGGACAGGATTCACTGAAGCTTTCTTT.